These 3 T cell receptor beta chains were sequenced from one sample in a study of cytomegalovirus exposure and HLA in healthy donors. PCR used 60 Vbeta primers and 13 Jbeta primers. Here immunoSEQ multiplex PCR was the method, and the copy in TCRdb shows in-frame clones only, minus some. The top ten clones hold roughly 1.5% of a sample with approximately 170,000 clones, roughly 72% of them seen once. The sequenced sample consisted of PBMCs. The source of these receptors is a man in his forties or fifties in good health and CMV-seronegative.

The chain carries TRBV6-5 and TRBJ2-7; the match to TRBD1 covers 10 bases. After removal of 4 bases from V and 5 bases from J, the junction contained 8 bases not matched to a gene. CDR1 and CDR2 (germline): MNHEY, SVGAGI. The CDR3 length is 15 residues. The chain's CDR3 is CASSSTGQGFNEQYF. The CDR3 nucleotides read TGTGCCAGCAGTTCCACGGGACAGGGGTTCAACGAGCAGTACTTC.

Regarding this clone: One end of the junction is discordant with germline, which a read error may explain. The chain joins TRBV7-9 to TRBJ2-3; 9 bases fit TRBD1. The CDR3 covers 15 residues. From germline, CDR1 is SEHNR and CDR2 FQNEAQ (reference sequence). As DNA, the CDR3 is TGTTCCAGCAGCTTATGGGACAGGGGCACAGATACGCAGTATTTT. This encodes CSSSLWDRGTDTQYF.

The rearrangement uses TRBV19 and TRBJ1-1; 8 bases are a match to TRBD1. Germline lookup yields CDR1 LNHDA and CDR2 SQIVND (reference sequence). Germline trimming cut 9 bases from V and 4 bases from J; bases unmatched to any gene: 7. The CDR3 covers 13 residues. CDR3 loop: CASSQGAITEAFF. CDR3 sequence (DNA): TGTGCCAGCTCTCAGGGGGCAATCACTGAAGCTTTCTTT.